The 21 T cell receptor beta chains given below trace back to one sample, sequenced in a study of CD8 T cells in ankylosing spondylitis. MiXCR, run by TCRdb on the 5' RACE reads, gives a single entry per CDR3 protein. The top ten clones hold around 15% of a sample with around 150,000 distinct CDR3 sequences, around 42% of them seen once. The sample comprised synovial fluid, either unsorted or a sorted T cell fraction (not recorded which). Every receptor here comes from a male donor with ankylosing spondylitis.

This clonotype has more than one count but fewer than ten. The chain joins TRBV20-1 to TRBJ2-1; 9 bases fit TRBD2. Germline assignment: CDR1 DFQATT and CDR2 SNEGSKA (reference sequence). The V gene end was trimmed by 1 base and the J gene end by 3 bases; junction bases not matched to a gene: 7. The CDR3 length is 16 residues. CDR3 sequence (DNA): TGCAGTGCTAGAGTGGATGAGCGGGGGGACTACAATGAGCAGTTCTTC. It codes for CSARVDERGDYNEQFF.

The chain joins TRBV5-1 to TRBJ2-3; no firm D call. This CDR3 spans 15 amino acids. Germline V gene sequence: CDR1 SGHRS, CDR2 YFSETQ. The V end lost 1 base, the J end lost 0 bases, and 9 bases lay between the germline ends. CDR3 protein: CASSLSAISTDTQYF. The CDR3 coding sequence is TGCGCCAGCAGCTTGTCGGCAATCAGCACAGATACGCAGTATTTT.

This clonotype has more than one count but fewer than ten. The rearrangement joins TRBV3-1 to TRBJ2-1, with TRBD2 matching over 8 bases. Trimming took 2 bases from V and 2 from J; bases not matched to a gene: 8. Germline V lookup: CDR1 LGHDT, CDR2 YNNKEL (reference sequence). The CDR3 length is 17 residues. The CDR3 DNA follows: TGTGCCAGCAGCCAAAGGTCCAGCGGGGGACCCTACAATGAGCAGTTCTTC. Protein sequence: CASSQRSSGGPYNEQFF.

In DNA form, the CDR3 reads TGTGCCAGCAGCCCTGGGACTAGCGGGGGGCGATACACAGATACGCAGTATTTT. Translating it yields CASSPGTSGGRYTDTQYF. The V and J genes are TRBV9 and TRBJ2-3, with 15 positions matching TRBD2. Germline values: CDR1 SGDLS, CDR2 YYNGEE. CDR3 length: 18 amino acids. The trim removed 4 bases at V and 2 bases at J, leaving 8 bases unmatched. Looking up the rest from reference TRBV9 and TRBJ2-3 gives the full variable domain: DSGVTQTPKHLITATGQRVTLRCSPRSGDLSVYWYQQSLDQGLQFLIQYYNGEERAKGNILERFSAQQFPDLHSELNLSSLELGDSALYFCASSPGTSGGRYTDTQYFGPGTRLTVL.

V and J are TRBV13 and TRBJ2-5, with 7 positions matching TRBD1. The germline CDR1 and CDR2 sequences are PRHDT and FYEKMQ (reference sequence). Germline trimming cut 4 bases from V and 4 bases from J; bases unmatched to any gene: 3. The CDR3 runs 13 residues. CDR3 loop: CASSSWTGETQYF. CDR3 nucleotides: TGTGCCAGCAGCTCTTGGACAGGAGAGACCCAGTACTTC.

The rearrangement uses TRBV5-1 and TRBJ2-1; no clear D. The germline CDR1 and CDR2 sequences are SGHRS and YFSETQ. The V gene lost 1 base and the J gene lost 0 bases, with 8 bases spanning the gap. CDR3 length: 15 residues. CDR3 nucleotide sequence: TGCGCCAGCAGCTTGCGGAGCCCCTCCTACAATGAGCAGTTCTTC. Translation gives CASSLRSPSYNEQFF.

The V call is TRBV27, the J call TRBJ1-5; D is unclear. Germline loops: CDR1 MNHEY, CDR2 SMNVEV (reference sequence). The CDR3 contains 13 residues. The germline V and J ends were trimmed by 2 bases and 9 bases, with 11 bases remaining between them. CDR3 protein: CASSLVPSGPQHF. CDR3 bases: TGTGCCAGCAGTTTAGTCCCCTCAGGGCCCCAGCATTTT.

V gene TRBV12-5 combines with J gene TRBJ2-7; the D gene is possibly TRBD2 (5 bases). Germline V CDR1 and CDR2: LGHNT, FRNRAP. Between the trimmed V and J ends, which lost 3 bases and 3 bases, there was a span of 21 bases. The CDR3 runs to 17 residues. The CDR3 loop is CASGFVRVREIDYEQYF. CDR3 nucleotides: TGTGCTAGTGGTTTTGTTCGGGTCCGGGAAATTGACTACGAGCAGTACTTC.

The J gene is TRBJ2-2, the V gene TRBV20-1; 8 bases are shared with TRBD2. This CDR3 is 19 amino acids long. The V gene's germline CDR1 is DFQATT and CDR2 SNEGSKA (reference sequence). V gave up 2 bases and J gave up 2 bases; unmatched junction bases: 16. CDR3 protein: CSARWGGGPRWENTGELFF. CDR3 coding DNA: TGCAGTGCTAGATGGGGCGGGGGGCCACGGTGGGAAAACACCGGGGAGCTGTTTTTT.

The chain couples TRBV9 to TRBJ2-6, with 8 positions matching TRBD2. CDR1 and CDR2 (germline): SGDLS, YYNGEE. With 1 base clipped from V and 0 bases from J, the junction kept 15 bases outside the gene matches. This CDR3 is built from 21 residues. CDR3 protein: CASSVKPSAGGPPSGANVLTF. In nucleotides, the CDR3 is TGTGCCAGCAGCGTAAAACCCTCGGCGGGAGGCCCACCCTCTGGGGCCAACGTCCTGACTTTC.

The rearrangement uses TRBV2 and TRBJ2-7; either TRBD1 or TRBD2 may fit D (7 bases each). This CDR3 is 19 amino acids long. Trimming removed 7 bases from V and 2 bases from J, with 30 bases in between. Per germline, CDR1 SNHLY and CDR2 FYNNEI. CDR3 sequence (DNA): TGTGCCAGCATATTGGACAGGACCTTTATTAATAGCGGGCCCTACGAGCAGTACTTC. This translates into CASILDRTFINSGPYEQYF. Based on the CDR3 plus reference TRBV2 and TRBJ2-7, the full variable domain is EPEVTQTPSHQVTQMGQEVILRCVPISNHLYFYWYRQILGQKVEFLVSFYNNEISEKSEIFDDQFSVERPDGSNFTLKIRSTKLEDSAMYFCASILDRTFINSGPYEQYFGPGTRLTVT.

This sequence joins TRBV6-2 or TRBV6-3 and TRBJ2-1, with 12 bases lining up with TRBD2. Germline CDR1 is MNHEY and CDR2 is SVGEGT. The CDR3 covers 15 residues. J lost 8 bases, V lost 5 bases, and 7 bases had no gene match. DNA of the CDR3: TGTGCCAGCAGTGCCCTAGCGGGAGGGCGCTATGAGCAGTTCTTC. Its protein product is CASSALAGGRYEQFF.

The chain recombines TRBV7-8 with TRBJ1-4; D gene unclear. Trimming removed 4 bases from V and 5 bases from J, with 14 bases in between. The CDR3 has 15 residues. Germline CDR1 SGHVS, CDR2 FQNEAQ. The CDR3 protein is CASSSYPGINEKLFF. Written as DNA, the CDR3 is TGTGCCAGCAGCTCCTACCCGGGGATCAATGAAAAACTGTTTTTT.

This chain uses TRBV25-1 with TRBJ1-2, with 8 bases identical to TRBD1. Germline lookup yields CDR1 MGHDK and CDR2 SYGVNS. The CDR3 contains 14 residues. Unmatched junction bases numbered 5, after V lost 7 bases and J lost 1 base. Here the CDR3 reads CASKMTGDNYGYTF. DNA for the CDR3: TGTGCCAGCAAAATGACAGGGGATAACTATGGCTACACCTTC.

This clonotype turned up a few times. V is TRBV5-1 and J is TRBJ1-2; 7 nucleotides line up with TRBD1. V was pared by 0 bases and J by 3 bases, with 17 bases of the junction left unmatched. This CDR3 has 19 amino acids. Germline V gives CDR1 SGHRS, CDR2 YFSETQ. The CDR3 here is CASSLVGRDRTDPYYGYTF. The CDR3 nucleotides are TGCGCCAGCAGCTTGGTAGGGCGGGACAGAACAGATCCTTACTATGGCTACACCTTC.

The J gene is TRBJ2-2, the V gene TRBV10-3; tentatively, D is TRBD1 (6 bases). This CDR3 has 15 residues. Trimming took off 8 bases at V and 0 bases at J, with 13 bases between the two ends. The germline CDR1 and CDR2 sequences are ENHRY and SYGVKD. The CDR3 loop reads CAIGFGTSNTGELFF. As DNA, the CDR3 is TGTGCCATCGGATTCGGGACATCGAACACCGGGGAGCTGTTTTTT.

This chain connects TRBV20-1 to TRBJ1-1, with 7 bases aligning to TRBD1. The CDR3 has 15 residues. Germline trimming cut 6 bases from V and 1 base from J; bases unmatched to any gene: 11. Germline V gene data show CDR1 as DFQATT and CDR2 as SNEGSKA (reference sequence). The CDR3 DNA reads TGCAGTGCCCCCCCATTCCGACAGGGGAACACTGAAGCTTTCTTT. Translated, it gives CSAPPFRQGNTEAFF.

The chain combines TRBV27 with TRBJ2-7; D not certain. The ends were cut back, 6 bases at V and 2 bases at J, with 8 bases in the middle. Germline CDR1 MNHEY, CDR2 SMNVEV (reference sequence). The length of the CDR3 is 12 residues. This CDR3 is CASRGSAYEQYF. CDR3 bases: TGTGCCAGCAGGGGCAGCGCCTACGAGCAGTACTTC.

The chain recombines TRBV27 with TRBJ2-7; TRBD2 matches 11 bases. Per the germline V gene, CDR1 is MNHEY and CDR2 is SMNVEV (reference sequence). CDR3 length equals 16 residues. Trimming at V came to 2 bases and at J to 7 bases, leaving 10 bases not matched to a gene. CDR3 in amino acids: CASSLMGLAGGREQYF. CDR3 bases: TGTGCCAGCAGTTTAATGGGTTTAGCGGGAGGGCGTGAGCAGTACTTC.

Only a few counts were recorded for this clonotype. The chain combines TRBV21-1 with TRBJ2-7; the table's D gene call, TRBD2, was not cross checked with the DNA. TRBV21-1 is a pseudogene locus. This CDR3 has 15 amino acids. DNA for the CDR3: TGTGCCAGCAGCCACTCCCTAGCGGGAGACTACGAGCAGTACTTC. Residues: CASSHSLAGDYEQYF.

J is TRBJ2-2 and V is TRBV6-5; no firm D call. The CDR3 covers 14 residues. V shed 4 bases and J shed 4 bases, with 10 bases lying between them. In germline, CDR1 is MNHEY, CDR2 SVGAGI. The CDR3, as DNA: TGTGCCAGCAGTTGGAAGGGTACCACCGGGGAGCTGTTTTTT. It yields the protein CASSWKGTTGELFF.